This TCR beta chain was observed in a study of blood T cell repertoires in COVID-19. Study-wide context: Samples representing acute and convalescent COVID-19 were sourced from the United States, Italy and Spain. PBMCs, B-cell-depleted T cells, or T cells provided the cDNA or gDNA that made up the material.

The germline V and J ends were trimmed by 5 bases and 0 bases, with 5 bases remaining between them. There are 12 residues in the CDR3. From germline, CDR1 is MNHEY and CDR2 SVGEGT. Original methodology: Estimated nucleated cell counts came from reference gene primer amplification. Only in-frame clones appear in the TCRdb table, and some are missing; sequencing was by immunoSEQ multiplex PCR. Clonal size and the V and J genes are those of that table, whereas D and trimming came from the DNA. The sample includes fewer than 250,000 clones, roughly nine tenths of them seen just once. This clone was picked up a small number of times.

Source material: peripheral blood. The source is a man younger than 40 with acute or convalescent COVID-19. The J gene is TRBJ2-7, the V gene TRBV6-2 or TRBV6-3; D remains ambiguous. CDR3 nucleotides: TGTGCCAGCAGTCTCAGCTCCTACGAGCAGTACTTC. It yields the protein CASSLSSYEQYF.